This T cell receptor (beta chain) appears in the sequencing data of a study of blood T cell repertoires in COVID-19. Study at large: The samples span acute and convalescent COVID-19 from the United States, Italy and Spain. From T cells, B-cell-depleted T cells, or PBMCs came the material, which was cDNA or gDNA.

In the original workflow: Using reference gene primer amplification, nucleated cell counts were estimated. Profiled with immunoSEQ multiplex PCR; TCRdb holds only in-frame clones, not every one. V, J and clone size are those of that table, while D and trimming were read from the DNA. The repertoire holds approximately 50,000 clones, with approximately 85% as singletons. This clone was seen more than once but under ten times. The germline V gene encodes CDR1 MGHDK and CDR2 SYGVNS. The V gene end was trimmed by 2 bases and the J gene end by 9 bases; junction bases not matched to a gene: 8. The CDR3 consists of 15 residues.

Sequenced material: peripheral blood. The chain carries TRBV25-1 and TRBJ2-1; 9 bases fit TRBD1. The sequence was collected from a human donor in a cohort sampled during active COVID-19. The CDR3 region is CASSEPGQGGREQFF. CDR3 nucleotide sequence: TGTGCCAGCAGTGAACCGGGACAGGGTGGGCGTGAGCAGTTCTTC.